Each of the 24 T cell receptor beta chains below was sequenced from the same sample in a study of blood T cell repertoires in COVID-19. Clones were read by immunoSEQ multiplex PCR, and TCRdb kept only the in-frame ones, dropping some. This table has 390,000 or so clones, roughly 89% appearing once. Material for sequencing was peripheral blood. The receptors derive from a woman in her 30s with active or convalescent COVID-19.

The chain couples TRBV3-1 (or the pseudogene TRBV3-2) to TRBJ1-1, with D possibly matching TRBD1 (6 bases). V lost 2 bases to trimming and J lost 4 bases, with 11 bases between them. Germline V gene data show CDR1 as LGHDT and CDR2 as YNNKEL (reference sequence). This CDR3 has 14 residues. In nucleotides, the CDR3 is TGTGCCAGCAGCCAATACCAAGGGGGCACTGAAGCTTTCTTT. Protein: CASSQYQGGTEAFF.

The CDR3 loop is CASSLQGASSYNEQFF. The CDR3 nucleotides are TGTGCCAGCAGCTTGCAGGGCGCGAGCTCCTACAATGAGCAGTTCTTC. The chain couples TRBV7-9 to TRBJ2-1; possible D gene TRBD1, 5 bases. The germline CDR1 and CDR2 sequences are SEHNR and FQNEAQ (reference sequence). V gave up 3 bases and J gave up 0 bases, with 12 bases separating them. CDR3 length equals 16 residues. Full variable domain (outside the CDR3, taken from reference TRBV7-9 and TRBJ2-1): DTGVSQNPRHKITKRGQNVTFRCDPISEHNRLYWYRQTLGQGPEFLTYFQNEAQLEKSRLLSDRFSAERPKGSFSTLEIQRTEQGDSAMYLCASSLQGASSYNEQFFGPGTRLTVL.

CDR3 amino acids: CASSLERTINEQFF. CDR3 in DNA: TGTGCCAGCAGCTTAGAGAGAACGATTAATGAGCAGTTCTTC. J is TRBJ2-1 and V is TRBV7-9; D gene ambiguous. This CDR3 is 14 amino acids long. The ends were cut back, 1 base at V and 7 bases at J, with 11 bases in the middle. Germline CDR1 SEHNR, CDR2 FQNEAQ (reference sequence).

This clone was counted a few times. The CDR3 is CASSLVTGTDYGYTF. The DNA of the CDR3 is TGCGCCAGCAGCTTGGTGACAGGGACGGACTATGGCTACACCTTC. V gene TRBV5-1 combines with J gene TRBJ1-2; 7 nucleotides line up with TRBD1. CDR1 SGHRS and CDR2 YFSETQ come from the germline V gene. This CDR3 spans 15 amino acids. V shed 0 bases, J shed 3 bases, and the junction held 5 bases outside the gene matches.

This clone was observed a single time. V gene TRBV9 combines with J gene TRBJ1-2, with TRBD1 matching over 8 bases. The CDR3 runs to 18 residues. Germline CDR1 and CDR2: SGDLS and YYNGEE. With 3 bases clipped from V and 4 bases from J, the junction kept 17 bases outside the gene matches. The CDR3 DNA reads TGTGCCAGCAGCGGCCCCCCGGACAGGGAACCGGGACCCTATGGCTACACCTTC. Protein sequence: CASSGPPDREPGPYGYTF.

In this sample, this clone turned up a few times. V is TRBV21-1 and J is TRBJ1-1. TRBV21-1 is a recognized pseudogene. The CDR3 is 13 amino acids. Written as DNA, the CDR3 is TGTGCCAGCAGCGAGGGTGTGAACACTGAAGCTTTCTTT. This sequence encodes CASSEGVNTEAFF.

For this clone: Other DNA sequences in this sample translate to the same CDR3. The rearrangement uses TRBV10-1 and TRBJ1-4, with D maybe TRBD1 (5 bases). This CDR3 region has 15 residues. The germline gives CDR1 WNHNN, CDR2 SYGVQD (reference sequence). The ends were cut back, 2 bases at V and 0 bases at J, with 7 bases in the middle. CDR3 in amino acids: CASSETGATNEKLFF. Written as DNA, the CDR3 is TGCGCCAGCAGTGAGACGGGGGCAACTAATGAAAAACTGTTTTTT.

This clone appeared once. The V gene is TRBV5-1, the J gene TRBJ1-2; TRBD1 agrees at 10 bases. Germline V gene lookup returns CDR1 SGHRS and CDR2 YFSETQ. With V trimmed by 5 bases and J by 4 bases, 8 bases remained unmatched. The CDR3 contains 15 residues. CDR3 sequence (DNA): TGCGCCAGCAGTCCCGGGACAGGGGATGCCTATGGCTACACCTTC. Its translation is CASSPGTGDAYGYTF.

This sequence joins TRBV10-2 and TRBJ1-6; 7 bases agree with TRBD1. Germline V CDR1 and CDR2: WSHSY, SAAADI. The CDR3 runs to 13 residues. V lost 7 bases to trimming and J lost 7 bases; unmatched junction nucleotides: 4. The DNA of the CDR3 is TGCGCCAGCATGGACAGGAGAAATTCACCCCTCCACTTT. This gives the protein CASMDRRNSPLHF.

The chain is built from TRBV19 and TRBJ2-3, with D perhaps TRBD2 (6 bases). CDR1 is LNHDA and CDR2 is SQIVND in the germline V gene (reference sequence). V was cut by 2 bases and J by 1 base, with 13 bases left in between. This CDR3 has 16 residues. The CDR3 DNA reads as TGTGCCAGTAGTATAACGCGGGCTAGCGGCACAGATACGCAGTATTTT. This gives the protein CASSITRASGTDTQYF.

This clone showed up just a few times. The chain recombines TRBV30 with TRBJ1-2, with a possible D match to TRBD1 (6 bases). Germline V gene data show CDR1 as GTSNPN and CDR2 as SVGIG (reference sequence). This CDR3 spans 17 amino acids. V was pared by 0 bases and J by 0 bases, with 17 bases between. The CDR3 DNA follows: TGTGCCTGGAGTGTCACGCATGACAGGATCGCTAACTATGGCTACACCTTC. Encoded protein: CAWSVTHDRIANYGYTF.

There are a few counts of this clone. The chain uses TRBV24-1 and TRBJ2-2, with TRBD1 as a possible D gene (6 bases). CDR3 length: 14 residues. With 5 bases removed from V and 1 base from J, the gap between germline ends came to 7 bases. CDR1 and CDR2 (germline): KGHDR, SFDVKD. CDR3 region: CATSADRNTGELFF. CDR3 DNA sequence: TGTGCCACCAGTGCGGACAGGAACACCGGGGAGCTGTTTTTT.

V and J are TRBV30 and TRBJ1-1, with D uncertain. The V and J ends lost 4 bases and 6 bases respectively, with 15 bases between them. Germline V lookup: CDR1 GTSNPN, CDR2 SVGIG (reference sequence). This CDR3 spans 13 amino acids. The CDR3 spells CAWISLRVSEAFF. In DNA, the CDR3 is TGTGCCTGGATAAGTTTACGGGTGTCTGAAGCTTTCTTT.

V usage is TRBV7-6 and J usage is TRBJ2-1; D uncertain. Germline CDR1 reads SGHVS; CDR2 reads FNYEAQ. The CDR3 contains 14 residues. Trimming shortened V by 2 bases and J by 1 base, and 6 bases separated the two germline ends. The CDR3 DNA reads TGTGCCAGCAGCTTAAGCGAGTCCTACAATGAGCAGTTCTTC. This encodes CASSLSESYNEQFF.

This chain links TRBV7-9 with TRBJ2-3; 9 bases align to TRBD1. CDR1 is SEHNR and CDR2 is FQNEAQ in the germline V gene (reference sequence). With V trimmed by 2 bases and J by 3 bases, 9 bases remained unmatched. There are 17 residues in the CDR3. CDR3 loop: CASSLRTGAGETDTQYF. DNA for the CDR3: TGTGCCAGCAGCTTACGGACAGGGGCAGGGGAGACAGATACGCAGTATTTT.

The chain carries TRBV7-2 and TRBJ2-1; 9 bases map to TRBD2. From germline, CDR1 is SGHTA and CDR2 FQGNSA. V shed 5 bases and J 4 bases; nucleotides not matched to a gene: 6. CDR3 length: 15 residues. CDR3 nucleotides: TGTGCCAGCAGCCGGCTAGCGGGGCTTTACAATGAGCAGTTCTTC. Its protein is CASSRLAGLYNEQFF.

The chain combines TRBV2 with TRBJ2-1; D is uncertain. Deletions cut 4 bases from V and 9 bases from J, with 7 bases between. The CDR3 runs to 11 residues. Germline CDR1 reads SNHLY; CDR2 reads FYNNEI. CDR3 nucleotides: TGTGCCAGCAGTGTTTTCGGTGAGCAGTTCTTC. Encoded protein: CASSVFGEQFF.

This clone was detected only once. The gene calls are TRBV7-2 and TRBJ1-2; a weak D match, TRBD1 (6 bases). CDR3 length: 14 residues. Germline values: CDR1 SGHTA, CDR2 FQGNSA. V was trimmed by 5 bases and J by 6 bases, leaving 16 bases between them. Here the CDR3 reads CASSPFGGADGYTF. In DNA, the CDR3 is TGTGCCAGCAGCCCCTTTGGGGGGGCGGATGGCTACACCTTC.

The chain employs TRBV12-3 or TRBV12-4 and TRBJ2-2, with D unclear. Trimming shortened V by 3 bases and J by 6 bases, and 5 bases separated the two germline ends. There are 12 residues in the CDR3. CDR3 in DNA: TGTGCCAGCAGTTTGTCGGCCGGGGAGCTGTTTTTT. Its protein product is CASSLSAGELFF.

The count of this clone is one. The rearrangement joins TRBV5-1 to TRBJ2-1, with TRBD2 matching over 7 bases. Looked up from germline, CDR1 is SGHRS and CDR2 is YFSETQ. The length of the CDR3 is 14 residues. J lost 9 bases, V lost 0 bases, and 6 bases had no gene match. The CDR3 loop reads CASSLVGGSFEQFF. CDR3 DNA sequence: TGCGCCAGCAGCTTGGTGGGCGGGAGTTTTGAGCAGTTCTTC.

The chain carries TRBV2 and TRBJ1-5, with a tentative D call TRBD1 (5 bases). In germline, CDR1 is SNHLY, CDR2 FYNNEI. The germline V and J ends were trimmed by 8 bases and 0 bases, with 11 bases remaining between them. The CDR3 spans 14 residues. The CDR3 region has the DNA TGTGCCAGCGGAGGGGACGGTAGCAATCAGCCCCAGCATTTT. This encodes CASGGDGSNQPQHF.

The gene calls are TRBV5-1 and TRBJ2-1; tentatively, D is TRBD2 (9 bases). Germline V gene sequence: CDR1 SGHRS, CDR2 YFSETQ. V was shortened by 1 base and J by 5 bases, with 28 bases between the two germline ends. CDR3 length: 20 residues. The CDR3 region has the DNA TGCGCCAGCAGCTTGTTGGTCAGGGGGCGGTCTAGCGGGGAAAACAATGAGCAGTTCTTC. Translated, it gives CASSLLVRGRSSGENNEQFF.

In nucleotides, the CDR3 is TGTGCCAGCTCACCACTGCGGGAGGAGAATGAGCAGTTCTTC. Translation gives CASSPLREENEQFF. The chain recombines TRBV18 with TRBJ2-1, with 8 nucleotides matching TRBD2. Germline V gene sequence: CDR1 KGHSH, CDR2 LQKENI. V was pared by 1 base and J by 7 bases, with 3 bases of the junction left unmatched. The CDR3 has 14 amino acids.

This clone was found once. This chain uses TRBV2 with TRBJ1-2; D is uncertain. This CDR3 is built from 14 residues. V shed 6 bases and J shed 0 bases, with 11 bases lying between them. Germline values: CDR1 SNHLY, CDR2 FYNNEI. The CDR3: CASSGVSPNYGYTF. CDR3 DNA sequence: TGTGCCAGCAGCGGAGTTTCCCCTAACTATGGCTACACCTTC. Supplemented by reference TRBV2 and TRBJ1-2, the full variable domain reads EPEVTQTPSHQVTQMGQEVILRCVPISNHLYFYWYRQILGQKVEFLVSFYNNEISEKSEIFDDQFSVERPDGSNFTLKIRSTKLEDSAMYFCASSGVSPNYGYTFGSGTRLTVV.